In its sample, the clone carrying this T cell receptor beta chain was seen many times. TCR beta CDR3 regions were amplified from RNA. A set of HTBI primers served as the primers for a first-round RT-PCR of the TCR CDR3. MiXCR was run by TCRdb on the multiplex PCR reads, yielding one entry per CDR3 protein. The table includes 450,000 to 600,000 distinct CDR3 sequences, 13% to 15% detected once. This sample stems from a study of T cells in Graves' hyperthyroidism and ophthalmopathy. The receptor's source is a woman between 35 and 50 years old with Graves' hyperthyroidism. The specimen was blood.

The CDR3 region has the DNA TGTGCCTGGAGTGGACAGGGCCCCAATGAGCAGTTCTTC. It yields the protein CAWSGQGPNEQFF. The chain couples TRBV30 to TRBJ2-1; the match to TRBD1 covers 7 bases. Trimming took 1 base from V and 6 from J; bases not matched to a gene: 3. Germline CDR1 reads GTSNPN; CDR2 reads SVGIG (reference sequence). The CDR3 covers 13 residues.